This T cell receptor beta chain was captured in a study of cytomegalovirus exposure and HLA in healthy donors. Study outcomes and limitations: A classifier reportedly called cytomegalovirus status with high sensitivity and specificity.

A multiplex PCR was run with 60 Vbeta primers and 13 Jbeta primers. Clones were sequenced by immunoSEQ multiplex PCR, and TCRdb holds only the in-frame ones, with some missing. The sample records 100,000 to 130,000 clones, around 76% being singletons. The ends lost 2 bases at V and 2 bases at J; junction bases unmatched: 12. The CDR3 length is 16 residues. Germline V gives CDR1 GTSNPN, CDR2 SVGIG (reference sequence). Remarks on this clone: What it binds is not known.

Sequencing was performed on PBMCs. The receptor's source is a man younger than 45 in good health and CMV-seropositive. The chain is built from TRBV30 and TRBJ2-7, with TRBD1 matching 7 bases. The chain's CDR3 is CAWSRLQGVRAYEQYF. The DNA of the CDR3 is TGTGCCTGGAGTCGGCTCCAGGGGGTTCGGGCCTACGAGCAGTACTTC.